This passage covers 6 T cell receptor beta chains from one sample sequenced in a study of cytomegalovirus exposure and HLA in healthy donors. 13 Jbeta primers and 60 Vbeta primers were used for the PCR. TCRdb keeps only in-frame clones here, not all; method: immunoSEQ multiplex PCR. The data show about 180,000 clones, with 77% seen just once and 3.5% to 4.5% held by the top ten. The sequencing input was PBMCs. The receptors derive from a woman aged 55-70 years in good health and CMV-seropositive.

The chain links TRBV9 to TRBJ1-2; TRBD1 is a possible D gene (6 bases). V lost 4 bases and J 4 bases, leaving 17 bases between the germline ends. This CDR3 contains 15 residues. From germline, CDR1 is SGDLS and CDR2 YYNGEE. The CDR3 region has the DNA TGTGCCAGCAGCTCCGGGACACGGACCAGCTATGGCTACACCTTC. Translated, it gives CASSSGTRTSYGYTF.

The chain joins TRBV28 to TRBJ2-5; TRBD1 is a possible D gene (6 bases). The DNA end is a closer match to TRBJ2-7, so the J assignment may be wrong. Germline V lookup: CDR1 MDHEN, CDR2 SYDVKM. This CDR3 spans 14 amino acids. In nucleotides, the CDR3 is TGTGCCAGCAGTTTAATGGGGGCGGCCGACGAGCAGTACTTC. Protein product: CASSLMGAADEQYF.

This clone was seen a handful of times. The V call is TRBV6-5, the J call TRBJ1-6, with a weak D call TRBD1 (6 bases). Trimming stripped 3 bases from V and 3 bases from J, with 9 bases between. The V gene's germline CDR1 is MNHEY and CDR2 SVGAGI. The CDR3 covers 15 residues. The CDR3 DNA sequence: TGTGCCAGCAGTTATGGGGGCTTCTATAATTCACCCCTCCACTTT. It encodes CASSYGGFYNSPLHF.

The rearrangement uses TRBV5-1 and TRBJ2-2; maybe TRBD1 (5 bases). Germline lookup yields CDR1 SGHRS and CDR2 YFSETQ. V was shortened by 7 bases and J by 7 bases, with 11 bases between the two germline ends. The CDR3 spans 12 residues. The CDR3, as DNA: TGCGCCAGCCGTGACAGAATCGGGGAGCTGTTTTTT. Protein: CASRDRIGELFF.

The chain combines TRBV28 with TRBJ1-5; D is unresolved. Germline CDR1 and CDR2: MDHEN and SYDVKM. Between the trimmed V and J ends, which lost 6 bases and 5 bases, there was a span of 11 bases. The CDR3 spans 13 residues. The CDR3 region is CASRAARYQPQHF. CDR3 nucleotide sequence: TGTGCCAGCAGGGCTGCCAGATATCAGCCCCAGCATTTT.

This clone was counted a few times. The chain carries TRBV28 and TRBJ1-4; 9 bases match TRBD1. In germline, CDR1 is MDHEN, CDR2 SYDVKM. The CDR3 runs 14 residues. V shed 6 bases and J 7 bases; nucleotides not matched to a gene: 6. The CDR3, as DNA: TGTGCCAGCAGCCAGGGACAGGGTGGTGAAAAACTGTTTTTT. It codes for CASSQGQGGEKLFF.